This TCR beta chain was captured by sequencing in a study of blood T cells in healthy people across ages. Study conclusions and caveats: Per-million-T-cell TCR beta diversity fell roughly linearly with age. Both higher diversity and more naive CD4+ cells marked long-lived donors when set against aged donors. Considered underestimates were the diversity estimates obtained from one million T cells.

A second 7 to 11 cycle PCR used barcoded and J-beta primers. TCRdb passed the 5' RACE reads through MiXCR, listing each CDR3 protein once. The sample lists over 700,000 distinct CDR3 sequences, 53% occurring once. Turning to this clonotype: Its antigen remains unknown.

CDR1 and CDR2 from the germline V gene are DFQATT and SNEGSKA (reference sequence). This CDR3 has 15 residues. V was clipped by 3 bases and J by 10 bases; unmatched bases: 12. This sequence originates from a man of 80 years or more in good health. V gene TRBV20-1 combines with J gene TRBJ2-1; 10 bases map to TRBD1. Sample: blood. CDR3 sequence (DNA): TGCAGTGCTAGGGCCGGGACAGGGGCGGCGGAGGAGCAGTTCTTC. Protein: CSARAGTGAAEEQFF.